One and the same sample provided the 21 T cell receptor beta chains below, sequenced in a study of T cell clonotyping in hematopoietic cell transplantation. Time point defined: recipient sample about 28 days before transplant, after cytoreduction. Some clones are missing from TCRdb's copy, which holds only in-frame ones; the method was immunoSEQ multiplex PCR. The sample consists of roughly 30,000 clones, roughly 80% of them appearing once. The sequencing here drew on peripheral blood mononuclear cells, taken before stem cell transplant. Receptors were obtained from a woman aged 30 to 39 with chronic myeloid leukemia. Some clones in this sample may be carry-over from other donors' samples.

This clone appeared once. This sequence joins TRBV19 and TRBJ1-6; the D gene is possibly TRBD1 (5 bases). The CDR3 has 15 amino acids. CDR1 is LNHDA and CDR2 is SQIVND in the germline V gene (reference sequence). The V end was cut by 3 bases, the J end by 7 bases, with 13 bases between. CDR3 sequence reads: CASSMGRDGNSPLHF. DNA for the CDR3: TGTGCCAGTAGTATGGGACGGGACGGGAATTCACCCCTCCACTTT.

The chain links TRBV19 to TRBJ1-2; no reliable D call. This CDR3 spans 12 amino acids. The germline V gene has CDR1 LNHDA and CDR2 SQIVND (reference sequence). V was shortened by 5 bases and J by 4 bases, with 8 bases between the two germline ends. DNA of the CDR3: TGTGCCAGTAGTTCGAGGAGCTATGGCTACACCTTC. It yields the protein CASSSRSYGYTF.

This clone was detected only a few times. This chain connects TRBV19 to TRBJ2-5; no reliable D call. The CDR3 length is 15 residues. The germline V and J ends were trimmed by 6 bases and 2 bases, with 16 bases remaining between them. From germline, CDR1 is LNHDA and CDR2 SQIVND (reference sequence). This CDR3 is CASSTIAVGQETQYF. The CDR3 coding sequence is TGTGCCAGTAGCACCATAGCCGTCGGTCAAGAGACCCAGTACTTC. Complete variable domain (other parts from reference TRBV19 and TRBJ2-5): DGGITQSPKYLFRKEGQNVTLSCEQNLNHDAMYWYRQDPGQGLRLIYYSQIVNDFQKGDIAEGYSVSREKKESFPLTVTSAQKNPTAFYLCASSTIAVGQETQYFGPGTRLLVL.

The chain links TRBV5-4 to TRBJ1-2; D ambiguous. Germline assignment: CDR1 SGHNT and CDR2 YYREEE (reference sequence). The CDR3 has 12 residues. The V gene lost 0 bases and the J gene lost 6 bases, with 6 bases spanning the gap. CDR3 sequence (DNA): TGTGCCAGCAGCTTGGGGTTTGATGGCTACACCTTC. Residues: CASSLGFDGYTF.

This clone was seen a single time. The rearrangement joins TRBV7-6 to TRBJ1-5; D gene ambiguous. This CDR3 is built from 16 residues. Trimming removed 1 base from V and 0 bases from J, with 10 bases in between. Germline CDR1 and CDR2: SGHVS and FNYEAQ. CDR3 protein: CASSLEAALSNQPQHF. The CDR3 region has the DNA TGTGCCAGCAGCTTAGAGGCAGCCCTTAGCAATCAGCCCCAGCATTTT.

The rearrangement uses TRBV4-2 and TRBJ1-6; D is perhaps TRBD1 (5 bases). The CDR3 loop spans 15 amino acids. V was clipped by 4 bases and J by 7 bases, with 14 bases between them. CDR1 is LGHNA, CDR2 YNFKEQ, per germline. The CDR3: CASSPETTANSPLHF. The DNA of the CDR3 is TGTGCCAGCAGCCCGGAAACGACAGCAAATTCACCCCTCCACTTT.

This clone was seen only once. The gene calls are TRBV27 and TRBJ1-5; the D gene is possibly TRBD1 (5 bases). The germline gives CDR1 MNHEY, CDR2 SMNVEV (reference sequence). Between the trimmed V and J ends, which lost 6 bases and 4 bases, there was a span of 16 bases. CDR3 length: 15 residues. Here the CDR3 DNA reads TGTGCCAGCAGGGAAACCTACAGGTTAAATCAGCCCCAGCATTTT. This codes for CASRETYRLNQPQHF.

The chain is built from TRBV30 and TRBJ1-5; 7 bases line up with TRBD1. Germline CDR1 GTSNPN, CDR2 SVGIG (reference sequence). Trimming removed 2 bases from V and 1 base from J; junction bases left unmatched: 5. The CDR3 has 15 residues. CDR3 bases: TGTGCCTGGAGTACATCAGGGGGAAGCAATCAGCCCCAGCATTTT. Residues: CAWSTSGGSNQPQHF.

V and J are TRBV9 and TRBJ2-3; D is possibly TRBD2 (5 bases). Germline CDR1 and CDR2: SGDLS and YYNGEE. CDR3 size: 15 residues. The V end lost 3 bases, the J end lost 1 base, and 12 bases lay between the germline ends. The CDR3 region has the DNA TGTGCCAGCAGCGCCCTAGCTATAGGCACAGATACGCAGTATTTT. Its translation: CASSALAIGTDTQYF.

The chain combines TRBV6-6 with TRBJ2-5; 13 bases align to TRBD2. The CDR3 is made up of 16 amino acids. Trimming cost V 5 bases and J 5 bases; bases outside gene matches: 8. Germline lookup yields CDR1 MNHNY and CDR2 SVGAGI (reference sequence). The DNA of the CDR3 is TGTGCCAGCAGTGCCCGACTAGCGGGGGGCGGGGAGACCCAGTACTTC. This codes for CASSARLAGGGETQYF.

The genes are TRBV5-6 and TRBJ2-3; TRBD2 matches 10 bases. The CDR3 has 17 residues. V lost 4 bases, J lost 0 bases, and 8 bases stayed unmatched. Per the germline V gene, CDR1 is SGHDT and CDR2 is YYEEEE. In nucleotides, the CDR3 is TGTGCCAGCAGCGCGACCCTAGCGGGGGCTAGCACAGATACGCAGTATTTT. Protein product: CASSATLAGASTDTQYF. Drawing the rest from reference TRBV5-6 and TRBJ2-3, the complete variable domain is DAGVTQSPTHLIKTRGQQVTLRCSPKSGHDTVSWYQQALGQGPQFIFQYYEEEERQRGNFPDRFSGHQFPNYSSELNVNALLLGDSALYLCASSATLAGASTDTQYFGPGTRLTVL.

The chain carries TRBV6-6 and TRBJ2-7; D remains unclear. The CDR3 consists of 14 residues. Trimming stripped 5 bases from V and 0 bases from J, with 11 bases between. Germline V gives CDR1 MNHNY, CDR2 SVGAGI (reference sequence). For the CDR3, the DNA is TGTGCCAGCAGTAACGGACCGTCCTCCTACGAGCAGTACGTC. Its protein product is CASSNGPSSYEQYV.

The CDR3 reads CASSQDTFLGEQYF. The CDR3 bases are TGCGCCAGCAGCCAAGATACCTTCCTTGGCGAGCAGTACTTC. The chain carries TRBV4-3 and TRBJ2-7; D is unresolved. Germline lookup yields CDR1 LGHNA and CDR2 YSLEER. This CDR3 contains 14 residues. V lost 0 bases and J 6 bases, leaving 12 bases between the germline ends.

The chain links TRBV9 to TRBJ2-3; 8 positions agree with TRBD2. This CDR3 has 17 amino acids. Trimming took 0 bases from V and 0 from J; bases not matched to a gene: 6. Germline CDR1 SGDLS, CDR2 YYNGEE. CDR3 residues: CASSVGPSGYSTDTQYF. CDR3 DNA: TGTGCCAGCAGCGTAGGCCCTAGCGGGTATAGCACAGATACGCAGTATTTT.

The V call is TRBV19, the J call TRBJ1-5, with TRBD1 matching over 8 bases. The CDR3 is made up of 15 amino acids. Trimming took 10 bases from V and 2 from J; bases not matched to a gene: 10. CDR1 and CDR2 from the germline V gene are LNHDA and SQIVND (reference sequence). The CDR3 DNA sequence: TGTGCCATATCGGGAGACAGGGGAGGCAATCAGCCCCAGCATTTT. Its translation: CAISGDRGGNQPQHF.

The chain is built from TRBV7-6 and TRBJ2-2, with TRBD2 identical over 12 bases. This CDR3 region has 21 residues. V lost 1 base to trimming and J lost 6 bases; unmatched junction nucleotides: 18. Germline V gene data show CDR1 as SGHVS and CDR2 as FNYEAQ. The CDR3 loop reads CASSLVLLVTSGRKMAGELFF. The CDR3 nucleotides read TGTGCCAGCAGCTTAGTTTTATTGGTGACTAGCGGGAGAAAGATGGCCGGGGAGCTGTTTTTT.

V gene TRBV4-2 combines with J gene TRBJ2-3, with a weak D call TRBD2 (5 bases). CDR1 is LGHNA and CDR2 is YNFKEQ in the germline V gene. The V gene lost 1 base and the J gene lost 3 bases, with 17 bases spanning the gap. The CDR3 has 17 residues. The CDR3 loop is CASSQARPGRGTDTQYF. The DNA for the CDR3 is TGTGCCAGCAGCCAAGCGCGCCCGGGTCGGGGTACAGATACGCAGTATTTT.

The chain carries TRBV27 and TRBJ1-2; 12 positions match TRBD1. CDR3 length: 13 residues. V lost 6 bases, J lost 6 bases, and 2 bases stayed unmatched. The V gene's germline CDR1 is MNHEY and CDR2 SMNVEV (reference sequence). CDR3 loop: CASRGTGGNGYTF. DNA of the CDR3: TGTGCCAGCAGGGGGACAGGGGGCAATGGCTACACCTTC.

Written as DNA, the CDR3 is TGTGCCGCCGCTGGGGGCCAGGGGGGGGACGAGCAGTACTTC. Residues: CAAAGGQGGDEQYF. The chain carries TRBV27 and TRBJ2-5; the D gene could be TRBD1 or TRBD2 (7 bases each). With the DNA end fitting TRBJ2-7 better, the J assignment may be wrong. Germline CDR1 is MNHEY and CDR2 is SMNVEV (reference sequence). The CDR3 is made up of 14 amino acids.

This clone is medium-sized by share. V usage is TRBV7-9 and J usage is TRBJ1-2; D unresolved. The germline V gene encodes CDR1 SEHNR and CDR2 FQNEAQ (reference sequence). The length of the CDR3 is 13 residues. V lost 5 bases and J 2 bases, leaving 9 bases between the germline ends. The CDR3 protein is CASSILQNYGYTF. The DNA for the CDR3 is TGTGCCAGCAGCATCCTTCAAAACTATGGCTACACCTTC.

The J gene is TRBJ1-2, the V gene TRBV25-1; 9 bases are shared with TRBD1. V lost 2 bases, J lost 4 bases, and 11 bases stayed unmatched. Germline values: CDR1 MGHDK, CDR2 SYGVNS. The CDR3 sequence is 17 residues long. For the CDR3, the DNA is TGTGCCAGCAGTGAAAGTTACAGGGGGCTCTTTAGCTATGGCTACACCTTC. Its protein product is CASSESYRGLFSYGYTF.